Reported below is one TCR beta chain. The antigen is unknown. Produced via immunoSEQ multiplex PCR; TCRdb's table is partial and in-frame only. The data contain some 13,000 clones, around 90% of them singletons. The source of the sample is a study of T cells in narcolepsy. Regarding the study as a whole: No autoreactive T cell clone sequences appeared in some memory CD4+ repertoires.

The CDR3 consists of 13 residues. Trimming removed 8 bases from V and 6 bases from J; junction bases left unmatched: 9. CDR1 and CDR2 from the germline V gene are MNHNS and SASEGT. The chain employs TRBV6-1 and TRBJ2-7; TRBD1 matches at 8 bases. The receptor was isolated from a human donor with narcolepsy. Material for sequencing was CD45RA- memory CD4+ T cells from PBMCs. The CDR3 loop is CASLTGGFSEQYF. The DNA for the CDR3 is TGTGCCAGCCTAACAGGGGGGTTCTCCGAGCAGTACTTC.